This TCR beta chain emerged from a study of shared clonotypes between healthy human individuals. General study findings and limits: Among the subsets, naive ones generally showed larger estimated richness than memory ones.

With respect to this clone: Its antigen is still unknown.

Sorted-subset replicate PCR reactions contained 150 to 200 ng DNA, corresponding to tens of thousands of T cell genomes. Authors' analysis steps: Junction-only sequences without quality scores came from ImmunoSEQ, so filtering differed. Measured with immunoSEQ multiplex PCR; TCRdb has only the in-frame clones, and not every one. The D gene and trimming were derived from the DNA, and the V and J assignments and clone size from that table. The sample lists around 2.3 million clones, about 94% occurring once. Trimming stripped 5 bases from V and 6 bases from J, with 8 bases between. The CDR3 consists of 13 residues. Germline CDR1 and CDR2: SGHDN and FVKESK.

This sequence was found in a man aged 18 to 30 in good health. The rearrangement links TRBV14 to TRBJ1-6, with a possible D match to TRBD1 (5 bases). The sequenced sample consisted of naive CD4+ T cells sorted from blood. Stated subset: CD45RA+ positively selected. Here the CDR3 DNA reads TGTGCCAGCAGCAGGGGACCTAATTCACCCCTCCACTTT. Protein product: CASSRGPNSPLHF. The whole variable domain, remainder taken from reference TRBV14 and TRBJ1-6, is EAGVTQFPSHSVIEKGQTVTLRCDPISGHDNLYWYRRVMGKEIKFLLHFVKESKQDESGMPNNRFLAERTGGTYSTLKVQPAELEDSGVYFCASSRGPNSPLHFGNGTRLTVT.